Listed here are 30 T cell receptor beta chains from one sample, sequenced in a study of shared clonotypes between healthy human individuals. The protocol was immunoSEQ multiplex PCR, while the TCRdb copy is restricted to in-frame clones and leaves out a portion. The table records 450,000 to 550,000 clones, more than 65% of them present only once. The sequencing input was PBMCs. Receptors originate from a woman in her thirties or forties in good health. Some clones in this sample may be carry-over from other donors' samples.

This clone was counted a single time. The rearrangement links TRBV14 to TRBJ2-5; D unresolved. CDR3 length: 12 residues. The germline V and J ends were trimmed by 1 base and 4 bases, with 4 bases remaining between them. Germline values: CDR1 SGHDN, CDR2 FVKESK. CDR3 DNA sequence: TGTGCCAGCAGCCAAGCCACAGAGACCCAGTACTTC. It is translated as CASSQATETQYF.

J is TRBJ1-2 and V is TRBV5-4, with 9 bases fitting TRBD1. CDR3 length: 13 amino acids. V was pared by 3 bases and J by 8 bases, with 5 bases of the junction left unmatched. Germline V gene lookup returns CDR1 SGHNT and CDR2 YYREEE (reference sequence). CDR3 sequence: CASSWTGEEGYTF. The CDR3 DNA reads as TGTGCCAGCAGCTGGACAGGGGAAGAAGGCTACACCTTC.

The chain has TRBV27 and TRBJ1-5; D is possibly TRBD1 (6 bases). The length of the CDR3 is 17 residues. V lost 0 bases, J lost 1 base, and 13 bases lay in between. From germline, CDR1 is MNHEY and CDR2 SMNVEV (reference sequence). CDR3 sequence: CASSLSGGFGSNQPQHF. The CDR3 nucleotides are TGTGCCAGCAGTTTATCAGGGGGGTTCGGGAGCAATCAGCCCCAGCATTTT.

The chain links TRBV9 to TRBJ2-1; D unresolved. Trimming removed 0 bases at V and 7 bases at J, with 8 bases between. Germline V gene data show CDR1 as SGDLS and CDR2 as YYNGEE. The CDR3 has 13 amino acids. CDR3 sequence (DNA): TGTGCCAGCAGCGTAGGGCCCGGGAATGAGCAGTTCTTC. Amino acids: CASSVGPGNEQFF.

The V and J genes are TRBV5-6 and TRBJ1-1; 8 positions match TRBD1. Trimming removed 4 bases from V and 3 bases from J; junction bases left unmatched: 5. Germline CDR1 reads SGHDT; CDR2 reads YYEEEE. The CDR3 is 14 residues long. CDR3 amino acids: CASSRTGSYTEAFF. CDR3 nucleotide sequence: TGTGCCAGCAGCCGGACAGGGTCATACACTGAAGCTTTCTTT. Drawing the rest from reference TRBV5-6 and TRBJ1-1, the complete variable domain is DAGVTQSPTHLIKTRGQQVTLRCSPKSGHDTVSWYQQALGQGPQFIFQYYEEEERQRGNFPDRFSGHQFPNYSSELNVNALLLGDSALYLCASSRTGSYTEAFFGQGTRLTVV.

In nucleotides, the CDR3 is TGTGCCAGCAGCCAAGTGGGGCTAGATGTCTACAATGAGCAGTTCTTC. This codes for CASSQVGLDVYNEQFF. The chain links TRBV4-2 to TRBJ2-1; perhaps TRBD1 as D (5 bases). Germline V gives CDR1 LGHNA, CDR2 YNFKEQ. This CDR3 is 16 amino acids long. The V and J ends lost 1 base and 3 bases respectively, with 13 bases between them.

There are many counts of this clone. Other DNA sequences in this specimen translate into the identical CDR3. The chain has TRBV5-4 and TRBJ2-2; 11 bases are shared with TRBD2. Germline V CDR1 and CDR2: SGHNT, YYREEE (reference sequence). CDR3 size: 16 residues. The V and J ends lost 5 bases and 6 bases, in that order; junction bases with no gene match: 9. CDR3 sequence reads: CASSRTSGRSAGELFF. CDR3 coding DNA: TGTGCCAGCAGTCGCACTAGCGGGAGATCCGCCGGGGAGCTGTTTTTT.

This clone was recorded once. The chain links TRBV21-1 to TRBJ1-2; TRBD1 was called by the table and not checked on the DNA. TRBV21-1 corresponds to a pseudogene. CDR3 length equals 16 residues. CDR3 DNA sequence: TGTGCCAGCAGCCGTAGACGGGACAGGGGGTATTGTGGCTACACCTTC. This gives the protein CASSRRRDRGYCGYTF.

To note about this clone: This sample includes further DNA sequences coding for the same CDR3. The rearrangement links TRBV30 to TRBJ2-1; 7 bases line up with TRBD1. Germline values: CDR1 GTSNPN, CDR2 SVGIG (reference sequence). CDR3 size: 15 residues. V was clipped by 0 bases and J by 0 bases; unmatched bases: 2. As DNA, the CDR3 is TGTGCCTGGAGTGTCGGGACAGCCTCCTACAATGAGCAGTTCTTC. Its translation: CAWSVGTASYNEQFF.

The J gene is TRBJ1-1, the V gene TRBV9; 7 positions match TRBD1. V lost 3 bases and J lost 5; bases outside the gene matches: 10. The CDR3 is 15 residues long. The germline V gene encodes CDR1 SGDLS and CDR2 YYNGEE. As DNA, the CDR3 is TGTGCCAGCAGCGCCATGGGGACAGCGTGGACTGAAGCTTTCTTT. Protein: CASSAMGTAWTEAFF.

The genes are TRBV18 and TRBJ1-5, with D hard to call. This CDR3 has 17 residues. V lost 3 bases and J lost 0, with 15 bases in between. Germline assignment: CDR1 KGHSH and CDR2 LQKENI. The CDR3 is CASSPQSGLNSNQPQHF. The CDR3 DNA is TGTGCCAGCTCACCCCAATCAGGTCTAAATAGCAATCAGCCCCAGCATTTT.

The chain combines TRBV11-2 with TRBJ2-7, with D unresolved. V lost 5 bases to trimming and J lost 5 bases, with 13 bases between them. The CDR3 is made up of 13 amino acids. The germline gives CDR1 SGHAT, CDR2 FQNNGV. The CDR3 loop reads CASSPGPSDEQYF. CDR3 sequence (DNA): TGTGCCAGCAGCCCAGGACCCTCGGACGAGCAGTACTTC.

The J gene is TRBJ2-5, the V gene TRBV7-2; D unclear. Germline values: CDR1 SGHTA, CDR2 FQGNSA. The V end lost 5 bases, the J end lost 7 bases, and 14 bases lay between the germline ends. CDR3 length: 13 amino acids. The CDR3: CASSLRALGTQYF. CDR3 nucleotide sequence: TGTGCCAGCAGCCTTAGGGCCCTGGGGACCCAGTACTTC.

In nucleotides, the CDR3 is TGTGCCAGCAGCTCGACAGGGGGGGAGACCCAGTACTTC. Its protein is CASSSTGGETQYF. The V call is TRBV7-8, the J call TRBJ2-5, with TRBD1 identical over 9 bases. The V and J ends lost 4 bases and 5 bases, in that order; junction bases with no gene match: 2. Germline V CDR1 and CDR2: SGHVS, FQNEAQ. The CDR3 covers 13 residues.

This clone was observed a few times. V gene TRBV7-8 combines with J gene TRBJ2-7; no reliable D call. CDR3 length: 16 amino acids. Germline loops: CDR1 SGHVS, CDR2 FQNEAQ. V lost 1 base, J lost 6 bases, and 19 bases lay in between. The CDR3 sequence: CASSLVGSENRLEQYF. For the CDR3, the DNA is TGTGCCAGCAGCTTAGTCGGGTCGGAAAATCGCCTCGAGCAGTACTTC.

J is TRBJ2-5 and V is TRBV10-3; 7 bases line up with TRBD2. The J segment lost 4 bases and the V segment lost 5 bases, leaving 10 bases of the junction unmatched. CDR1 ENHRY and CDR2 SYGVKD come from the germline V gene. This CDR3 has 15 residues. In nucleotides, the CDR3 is TGTGCCATCAGTAGGGGAGGGCCCTCGGGAGAGACCCAGTACTTC. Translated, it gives CAISRGGPSGETQYF.

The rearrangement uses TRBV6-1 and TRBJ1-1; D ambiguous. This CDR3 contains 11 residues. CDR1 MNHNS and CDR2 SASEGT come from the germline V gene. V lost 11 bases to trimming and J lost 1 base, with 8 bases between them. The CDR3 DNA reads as TGTGCCCTGTCAGAGAACACTGAAGCTTTCTTT. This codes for CALSENTEAFF.

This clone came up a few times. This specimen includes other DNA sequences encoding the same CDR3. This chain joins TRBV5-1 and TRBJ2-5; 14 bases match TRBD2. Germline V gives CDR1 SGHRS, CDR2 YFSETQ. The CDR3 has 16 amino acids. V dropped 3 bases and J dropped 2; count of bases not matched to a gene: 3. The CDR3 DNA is TGCGCCAGCAGCTCTGGACTAGCGGGAGGACAAGAGACCCAGTACTTC. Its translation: CASSSGLAGGQETQYF.

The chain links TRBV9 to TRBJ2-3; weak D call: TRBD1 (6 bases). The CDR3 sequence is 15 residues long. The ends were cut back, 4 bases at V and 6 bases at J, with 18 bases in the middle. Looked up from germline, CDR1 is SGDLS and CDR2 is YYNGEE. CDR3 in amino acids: CASSLSGDWVDTQYF. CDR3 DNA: TGTGCCAGCAGCCTTTCAGGGGATTGGGTGGATACGCAGTATTTT.

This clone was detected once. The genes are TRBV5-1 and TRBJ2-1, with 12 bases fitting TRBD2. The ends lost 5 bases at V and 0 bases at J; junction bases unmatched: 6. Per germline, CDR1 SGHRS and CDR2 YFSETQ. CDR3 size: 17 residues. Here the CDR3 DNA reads TGCGCCAGCAGTCGGACTAGCGGGGACTTCTCCTACAATGAGCAGTTCTTC. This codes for CASSRTSGDFSYNEQFF.

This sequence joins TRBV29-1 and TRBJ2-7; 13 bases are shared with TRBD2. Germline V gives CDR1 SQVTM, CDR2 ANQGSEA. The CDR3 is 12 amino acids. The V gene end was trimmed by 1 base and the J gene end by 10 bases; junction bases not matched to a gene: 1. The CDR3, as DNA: TGCAGCGTTGAAGGGACTAGCGGGAGTCAGTACTTC. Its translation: CSVEGTSGSQYF.

CDR3 DNA sequence: TGTGCCAGCAGCAATACAGGGGGACATGGCTACACCTTC. This gives the protein CASSNTGGHGYTF. The J gene is TRBJ1-2, the V gene TRBV5-5; 8 positions match TRBD1. In germline, CDR1 is SGHKS, CDR2 YYEKEE (reference sequence). The ends lost 4 bases at V and 6 bases at J; junction bases unmatched: 5. The CDR3 length is 13 residues.

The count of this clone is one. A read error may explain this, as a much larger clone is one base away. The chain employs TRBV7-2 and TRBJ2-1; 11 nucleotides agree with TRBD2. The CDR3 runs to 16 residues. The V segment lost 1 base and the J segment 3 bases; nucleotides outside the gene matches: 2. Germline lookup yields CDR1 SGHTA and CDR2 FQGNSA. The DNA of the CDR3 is TGTGCCAGCAGCTTAGGAGGGACTAGCGGCTACAATGAGCAGTTCTTC. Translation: CASSLGGTSGYNEQFF.

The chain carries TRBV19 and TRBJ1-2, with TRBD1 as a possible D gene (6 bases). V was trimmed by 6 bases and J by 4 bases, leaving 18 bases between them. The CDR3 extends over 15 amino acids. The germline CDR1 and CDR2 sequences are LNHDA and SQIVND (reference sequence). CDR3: CASSLYREVPYGYTF. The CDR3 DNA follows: TGTGCCAGTAGCCTCTACAGGGAAGTCCCCTATGGCTACACCTTC.

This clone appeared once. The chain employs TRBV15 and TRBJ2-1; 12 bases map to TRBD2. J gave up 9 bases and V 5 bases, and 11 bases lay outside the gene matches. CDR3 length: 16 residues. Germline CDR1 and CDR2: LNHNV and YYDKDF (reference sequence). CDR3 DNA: TGTGCCACCAGCTCCACTCCTAGCGGGAGGGCCCCTGAGCAGTTCTTC. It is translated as CATSSTPSGRAPEQFF.

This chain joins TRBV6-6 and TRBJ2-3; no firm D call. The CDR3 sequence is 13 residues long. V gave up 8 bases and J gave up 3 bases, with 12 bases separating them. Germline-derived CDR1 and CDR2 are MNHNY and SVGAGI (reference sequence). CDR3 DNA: TGTGCCAGCCGGATTTTCCAGACAGATACGCAGTATTTT. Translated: CASRIFQTDTQYF.

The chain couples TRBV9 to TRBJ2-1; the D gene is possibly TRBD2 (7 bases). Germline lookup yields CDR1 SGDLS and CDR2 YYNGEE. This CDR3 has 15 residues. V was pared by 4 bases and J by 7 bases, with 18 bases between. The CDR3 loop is CASSQAGAGWNEQFF. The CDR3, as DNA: TGTGCCAGCAGCCAGGCGGGGGCCGGGTGGAATGAGCAGTTCTTC.

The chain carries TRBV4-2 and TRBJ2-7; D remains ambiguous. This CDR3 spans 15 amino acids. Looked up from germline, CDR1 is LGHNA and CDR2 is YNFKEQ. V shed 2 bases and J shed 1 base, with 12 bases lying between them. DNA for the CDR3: TGTGCCAGCAGCCAACAGTCAGGAAAATCCTACGAGCAGTACTTC. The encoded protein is CASSQQSGKSYEQYF.

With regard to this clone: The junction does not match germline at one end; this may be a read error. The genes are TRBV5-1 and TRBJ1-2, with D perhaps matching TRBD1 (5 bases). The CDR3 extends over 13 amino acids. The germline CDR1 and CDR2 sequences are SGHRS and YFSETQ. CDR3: CASSRVGDYGYTF. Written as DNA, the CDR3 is TGCGCCAGCAGTCGGGTGGGGGACTATGGCTATACCTTC.

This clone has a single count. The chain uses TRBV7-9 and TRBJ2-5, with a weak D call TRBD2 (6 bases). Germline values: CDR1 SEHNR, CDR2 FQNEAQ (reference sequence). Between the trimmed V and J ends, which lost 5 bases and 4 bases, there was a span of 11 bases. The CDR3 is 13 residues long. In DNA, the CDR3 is TGTGCCAGCAGCGAAGGAGGGGCAGAGACCCAGTACTTC. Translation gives CASSEGGAETQYF. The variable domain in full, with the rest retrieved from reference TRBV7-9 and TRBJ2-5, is DTGVSQNPRHKITKRGQNVTFRCDPISEHNRLYWYRQTLGQGPEFLTYFQNEAQLEKSRLLSDRFSAERPKGSFSTLEIQRTEQGDSAMYLCASSEGGAETQYFGPGTRLLVL.